The 29 T cell receptor beta chains below come from one sample, sequenced in a study of identical twins. From the 5' RACE reads, TCRdb called clonotypes with MiXCR, one entry per CDR3 protein. Counted here are 200,000 to 300,000 distinct CDR3 sequences, 10% to 13% occurring once; the ten biggest clones make up 9% to 10%. The sample comprised memory T cells sorted from blood. Receptors were obtained from a man aged 50-60 years in good health.

V is TRBV5-6 and J is TRBJ2-5, with D uncertain. The germline gives CDR1 SGHDT, CDR2 YYEEEE. This CDR3 comprises 14 residues. The V and J ends lost 0 bases and 4 bases respectively, with 10 bases between them. CDR3 bases: TGTGCCAGCAGCTTGGATTCCGCGCGAGAGACCCAGTACTTC. It encodes CASSLDSARETQYF.

V is TRBV9 and J is TRBJ2-5, with 7 bases lining up with TRBD1. J was trimmed by 3 bases and V by 3 bases; bases with no gene match: 8. Germline loops: CDR1 SGDLS, CDR2 YYNGEE. This CDR3 has 15 residues. CDR3 DNA sequence: TGTGCCAGCAGCGCGGGGACAGTCTACGAAGAGACCCAGTACTTC. It codes for CASSAGTVYEETQYF.

This clonotype was detected ten times or more. The chain is built from TRBV20-1 and TRBJ1-5; the D is unclear. Germline V gene sequence: CDR1 DFQATT, CDR2 SNEGSKA (reference sequence). The CDR3 covers 14 residues. The V and J ends lost 0 bases and 0 bases respectively, with 6 bases between them. CDR3: CSAREVYSNQPQHF. In nucleotides, the CDR3 is TGCAGTGCTAGAGAGGTTTATAGCAATCAGCCCCAGCATTTT.

The sample holds many counts of this clonotype. The chain uses TRBV14 and TRBJ1-2; no reliable D call. The CDR3 contains 14 residues. Germline loops: CDR1 SGHDN, CDR2 FVKESK. V lost 4 bases and J 6 bases, leaving 15 bases between the germline ends. CDR3 nucleotide sequence: TGTGCCAGCAGCCGGGGTCCCTCTGGTAATGGCTACACCTTC. This translates into CASSRGPSGNGYTF.

This clonotype was observed at least ten times. The V gene is TRBV7-2, the J gene TRBJ1-5; D gene uncertain. The CDR3 consists of 12 residues. V shed 6 bases and J shed 3 bases, with 6 bases lying between them. Germline V gene lookup returns CDR1 SGHTA and CDR2 FQGNSA. CDR3 nucleotide sequence: TGTGCCAGCAGGGACCCCAATCAGCCCCAGCATTTT. Protein sequence: CASRDPNQPQHF.

This clonotype has more than one count but fewer than ten. The chain combines TRBV5-5 with TRBJ1-5; D is possibly TRBD1 (5 bases). The length of the CDR3 is 16 residues. The germline CDR1 and CDR2 sequences are SGHKS and YYEKEE (reference sequence). The V end was cut by 2 bases, the J end by 3 bases, with 15 bases between. This CDR3 is CASSLLDNRNNQPQHF. For the CDR3, the DNA is TGTGCCAGCAGCTTACTCGACAACAGGAACAATCAGCCCCAGCATTTT.

This clonotype has more than one count but fewer than ten. The chain employs TRBV18 and TRBJ1-1; D is possibly TRBD1 (5 bases). The CDR3 length is 14 residues. Germline V gene lookup returns CDR1 KGHSH and CDR2 LQKENI. V dropped 4 bases and J dropped 4 bases, with 13 bases sitting between them. This CDR3 is CASSLNTGGTEAFF. For the CDR3, the DNA is TGTGCCAGCTCACTGAACACCGGGGGCACTGAAGCTTTCTTT.

This clonotype was counted many times. The V call is TRBV12-3 or TRBV12-4, the J call TRBJ2-4, with 9 bases aligning to TRBD1. J was trimmed by 0 bases and V by 6 bases; bases with no gene match: 15. The CDR3 is made up of 19 amino acids. The CDR3 reads CASSTGEGQGALAKNIQYF. DNA for the CDR3: TGTGCCAGCAGCACCGGGGAGGGACAGGGAGCCTTAGCCAAAAACATTCAGTACTTC.

In its sample, this clonotype was seen many times. V and J are TRBV12-3 or TRBV12-4 and TRBJ2-7, with 9 positions matching TRBD1. The CDR3 covers 13 residues. V lost 6 bases to trimming and J lost 4 bases; unmatched junction nucleotides: 4. The CDR3 protein is CASRRTGEYEQYF. DNA for the CDR3: TGTGCCAGCAGGCGGACAGGGGAATACGAGCAGTACTTC.

The sample holds a few counts of this clonotype. The CDR3, as DNA: TGTGCCAGCAGCATCTGGACAGAAGAAGAGACCCAGTACTTC. Its protein is CASSIWTEEETQYF. The chain joins TRBV5-6 to TRBJ2-5, with a tentative D call TRBD1 (6 bases). The V end lost 4 bases, the J end lost 3 bases, and 13 bases lay between the germline ends. CDR3 length: 14 residues. The germline gives CDR1 SGHDT, CDR2 YYEEEE.

Only one count was recorded for this clonotype. Possible read error: a much larger clone is one base away. The gene calls are TRBV20-1 and TRBJ1-6; no firm D call. The V gene lost 3 bases and the J gene lost 7 bases, with 22 bases spanning the gap. Germline V CDR1 and CDR2: DFQATT, SNEGSKA (reference sequence). The CDR3 covers 17 residues. CDR3 bases: TGCAGTGCTAGGGCGAGCCAGAGGGCTATTCGGAATTCACCCCTCCACTTT. It encodes CSARASQRAIRNSPLHF.

At least ten counts were recorded for this clonotype. This chain links TRBV2 with TRBJ2-2; 11 nucleotides agree with TRBD2. Germline-derived CDR1 and CDR2 are SNHLY and FYNNEI. J lost 0 bases, V lost 6 bases, and 0 bases had no gene match. The CDR3 is 15 amino acids. CDR3 DNA sequence: TGTGCCAGCAGGGGACTAGCGGCGAACACCGGGGAGCTGTTTTTT. Translated: CASRGLAANTGELFF.

This clonotype was counted many times. The chain is built from TRBV20-1 and TRBJ2-1, with 8 positions matching TRBD2. The CDR3 loop spans 16 amino acids. Germline CDR1 DFQATT, CDR2 SNEGSKA (reference sequence). V dropped 4 bases and J dropped 2; count of bases not matched to a gene: 10. This chain's CDR3 is CSAIGESGGAYNEQFF. For the CDR3, the DNA is TGCAGTGCTATTGGGGAAAGCGGGGGAGCCTACAATGAGCAGTTCTTC.

This clonotype showed up many times. This rearrangement joins TRBV7-2 to TRBJ2-4, with a possible D match to TRBD2 (6 bases). V shed 5 bases and J shed 2 bases, with 13 bases lying between them. The CDR3 runs 15 residues. The germline V gene encodes CDR1 SGHTA and CDR2 FQGNSA. The CDR3 here is CASSTRGGSKNIQYF. The CDR3 DNA reads as TGTGCCAGCAGCACACGCGGAGGGTCCAAAAACATTCAGTACTTC.

The sample holds a few counts of this clonotype. The chain joins TRBV18 to TRBJ1-2, with D hard to call. The V and J ends lost 3 bases and 3 bases respectively, with 8 bases between them. The CDR3 is 13 amino acids. The germline gives CDR1 KGHSH, CDR2 LQKENI. The CDR3 DNA reads TGTGCCAGCTCACCGGTCGGGGACTATGGCTACACCTTC. It yields the protein CASSPVGDYGYTF.

This clonotype was observed many times. CDR3 residues: CASSLDRYSYNEQFF. The DNA for the CDR3 is TGTGCCAGCAGTCTGGACAGATACTCCTACAATGAGCAGTTCTTC. The V gene is TRBV6-2 or TRBV6-3, the J gene TRBJ2-1, with a weak D call TRBD1 (6 bases). Trimming removed 5 bases from V and 0 bases from J, with 11 bases in between. The CDR3 sequence is 15 residues long. Per the germline V gene, CDR1 is MNHEY and CDR2 is SVGEGT.

This clonotype was counted at least ten times. The chain is built from TRBV2 and TRBJ2-1, with 12 bases identical to TRBD2. Germline V gives CDR1 SNHLY, CDR2 FYNNEI. This CDR3 has 20 amino acids. V lost 1 base and J lost 4; bases outside the gene matches: 14. The CDR3 is CASSEGGSSGGAPLYNEQFF. The DNA of the CDR3 is TGTGCCAGCAGTGAAGGGGGTTCTAGCGGGGGGGCCCCTCTTTACAATGAGCAGTTCTTC.

V is TRBV30 and J is TRBJ1-4, with D possibly TRBD1 on 5 matching bases. CDR3 length: 15 residues. The germline V and J ends were trimmed by 4 bases and 6 bases, with 18 bases remaining between them. Germline CDR1 reads GTSNPN; CDR2 reads SVGIG (reference sequence). CDR3 nucleotide sequence: TGTGCCTGGACCCAGCCAGGGACCCATTATGAAAAACTGTTTTTT. Translation: CAWTQPGTHYEKLFF.

Ten or more counts support this clonotype. The chain joins TRBV10-3 to TRBJ1-1; the match to TRBD1 covers 7 bases. Germline V CDR1 and CDR2: ENHRY, SYGVKD. With V trimmed by 7 bases and J by 4 bases, 6 bases remained unmatched. The CDR3 runs 13 residues. The DNA of the CDR3 is TGTGCCATCATCAGGGGGGGAGGCACTGAAGCTTTCTTT. It translates to CAIIRGGGTEAFF.

The chain couples TRBV3-1 to TRBJ2-6; unclear D gene. The V gene lost 0 bases and the J gene lost 3 bases, with 3 bases spanning the gap. The CDR3 is made up of 14 amino acids. The germline V gene has CDR1 LGHDT and CDR2 YNNKEL (reference sequence). For the CDR3, the DNA is TGTGCCAGCAGCCAAGACGTTGGGGCCAACGTCCTGACTTTC. Translation: CASSQDVGANVLTF.

This rearrangement joins TRBV6-2 or TRBV6-3 to TRBJ2-3; D not certain. The V gene's germline CDR1 is MNHEY and CDR2 SVGEGT. The CDR3 extends over 13 amino acids. V was shortened by 7 bases and J by 6 bases, with 14 bases between the two germline ends. The CDR3 bases are TGTGCCAGCACCCTGCGGCGTATTGATACGCAGTATTTT. Translated: CASTLRRIDTQYF.

The sample holds a few counts of this clonotype. This chain uses TRBV6-2 or TRBV6-3 with TRBJ2-7; 10 bases map to TRBD1. Germline assignment: CDR1 MNHEY and CDR2 SVGEGT. The CDR3 covers 19 residues. The V and J ends lost 2 bases and 2 bases, in that order; junction bases with no gene match: 15. The CDR3 DNA reads TGTGCCAGCAGTTACACGATAAACCTGGACAGGGGGAAGGCCTACGAGCAGTACTTC. The encoded protein is CASSYTINLDRGKAYEQYF.

This clonotype has a handful of counts. The DNA for the CDR3 is TGCAGTGCCAGGGGGGCGTCCTACGAGCAGTACTTC. Translating it yields CSARGASYEQYF. This rearrangement joins TRBV20-1 to TRBJ2-7, with a weak D call TRBD1 (7 bases). There are 12 residues in the CDR3. The germline V gene has CDR1 DFQATT and CDR2 SNEGSKA (reference sequence). Trimming removed 6 bases from V and 1 base from J, with 10 bases in between.

This clonotype was recorded many times. The rearrangement links TRBV5-5 to TRBJ2-1; the D gene is possibly TRBD2 (5 bases). This CDR3 is built from 11 residues. Trimming took off 4 bases at V and 11 bases at J, with 10 bases between the two ends. Germline V gene data show CDR1 as SGHKS and CDR2 as YYEKEE (reference sequence). The DNA for the CDR3 is TGTGCCAGCAGCCTCGGACTCAAGCAGTTCTTC. Protein sequence: CASSLGLKQFF.

This clonotype was seen at least ten times. The V call is TRBV20-1, the J call TRBJ2-7, with D unclear. Deletions cut 0 bases from V and 4 bases from J, with 10 bases between. Germline V gene sequence: CDR1 DFQATT, CDR2 SNEGSKA (reference sequence). CDR3 length equals 13 residues. CDR3 in amino acids: CSAREYLNYEQYF. The CDR3 DNA is TGCAGTGCTAGAGAATATCTGAATTACGAGCAGTACTTC.

This clonotype was detected ten times or more. The chain joins TRBV28 to TRBJ2-7; D could derive from TRBD1 or TRBD2 (6 bases each). CDR3 length equals 13 residues. CDR1 and CDR2 (germline): MDHEN, SYDVKM. Trimming removed 5 bases from V and 4 bases from J, with 12 bases in between. CDR3 nucleotides: TGTGCCAGCAGTCACCGGGGGCCATACGAGCAGTACTTC. Amino acids: CASSHRGPYEQYF.

This chain joins TRBV24-1 and TRBJ2-5; D unresolved. Germline V gene data show CDR1 as KGHDR and CDR2 as SFDVKD. CDR3 length equals 13 residues. The V gene lost 6 bases and the J gene lost 4 bases, with 11 bases spanning the gap. The DNA of the CDR3 is TGTGCCACCAGTCCCGGCGGTTCAGAGACCCAGTACTTC. It specifies CATSPGGSETQYF.

V gene TRBV4-1 combines with J gene TRBJ2-3; 7 nucleotides agree with TRBD1. The CDR3 sequence is 16 residues long. Germline V gene sequence: CDR1 MGHRA, CDR2 YSYEKL. V gave up 0 bases and J gave up 0 bases; unmatched junction bases: 3. CDR3 loop: CASSQDSGGSTDTQYF. DNA of the CDR3: TGCGCCAGCAGCCAAGATTCAGGGGGAAGCACAGATACGCAGTATTTT.

The chain carries TRBV20-1 and TRBJ1-1; the D is unclear. CDR3 size: 13 residues. Germline loops: CDR1 DFQATT, CDR2 SNEGSKA (reference sequence). The germline V and J ends were trimmed by 2 bases and 5 bases, with 12 bases remaining between them. Here the CDR3 DNA reads TGCAGTGCTAGACAAAACCTGGGAACTGAAGCTTTCTTT. Protein: CSARQNLGTEAFF.